One and the same sample provided the 17 T cell receptor beta chains below, sequenced in a study of radiotherapy plus CTLA-4 blockade in lung cancer. Clones were sequenced by immunoSEQ multiplex PCR, and TCRdb holds only the in-frame ones, with some missing. The data contain around 90,000 clones, approximately 80% of them singletons. Sequencing used peripheral blood, obtained from a patient treated with radiotherapy plus ipilimumab. The receptor set was obtained from a human donor with non-small cell lung cancer that progressed on radiotherapy plus ipilimumab.

The CDR3 DNA sequence: TGTGCCAGCAGTCCCCGTCAGACAGGGGTGAGGACTAATGAAAAACTGTTTTTT. This codes for CASSPRQTGVRTNEKLFF. V gene TRBV28 combines with J gene TRBJ1-4; 8 bases map to TRBD1. The germline gives CDR1 MDHEN, CDR2 SYDVKM. The length of the CDR3 is 18 residues. V was clipped by 5 bases and J by 2 bases; unmatched bases: 13.

A few counts support this clone. The CDR3 region has the DNA TGTGCCAGCAGCCAAAATCCAGGGGGTTACGAGCAGTACTTC. Protein: CASSQNPGGYEQYF. The chain employs TRBV13 and TRBJ2-7; 7 nucleotides match TRBD1. The germline gives CDR1 PRHDT, CDR2 FYEKMQ (reference sequence). CDR3 size: 14 residues. Losses at the gene ends were 5 bases for V and 4 bases for J; bases not matched to a gene: 8.

The sample holds one count of this clone. The V gene is TRBV6-5, the J gene TRBJ2-7; 9 bases agree with TRBD2. CDR3 length: 15 amino acids. Per the germline V gene, CDR1 is MNHEY and CDR2 is SVGAGI. J lost 1 base, V lost 0 bases, and 1 base had no gene match. The CDR3 nucleotides are TGTGCCAGCAGTTACTCGGCGGGAGGGTCCTACGAGCAGTACTTC. It is translated as CASSYSAGGSYEQYF.

The chain's CDR3 is CATSRDLRGELFF. DNA of the CDR3: TGTGCCACCAGCAGGGACCTTCGTGGGGAGCTGTTTTTT. The chain recombines TRBV15 with TRBJ2-2; D is uncertain. V lost 3 bases to trimming and J lost 8 bases, with 10 bases between them. The germline gives CDR1 LNHNV, CDR2 YYDKDF (reference sequence). The CDR3 runs to 13 residues.

This chain links TRBV6-1 with TRBJ2-1, with TRBD1 as a possible D gene (6 bases). The CDR3 runs to 14 residues. Trimming stripped 6 bases from V and 6 bases from J, with 15 bases between. CDR1 is MNHNS, CDR2 SASEGT, per germline. The DNA of the CDR3 is TGTGCCAGCAGGTTTTCAGGGGAAGTCAATGAGCAGTTCTTC. Amino acids: CASRFSGEVNEQFF.

This clone appeared a single time. J is TRBJ2-3 and V is TRBV5-8, with TRBD1 as a possible D gene (6 bases). The V end was cut by 7 bases, the J end by 2 bases, with 17 bases between. Per the germline V gene, CDR1 is SGHTS and CDR2 is YDEGEE. The CDR3 totals 15 residues. DNA of the CDR3: TGTGCCAGCCCCGTGGACAGCTCCCTCACAGATACGCAGTATTTT. Protein sequence: CASPVDSSLTDTQYF.

Note on this clone: This same CDR3 is encoded by further DNA sequences in the sample. The chain recombines TRBV7-8 with TRBJ2-7; D possibly corresponds to TRBD1 (6 bases). Per the germline V gene, CDR1 is SGHVS and CDR2 is FQNEAQ. Trimming took 5 bases from V and 2 from J, leaving 22 bases between them. This CDR3 spans 17 amino acids. Written as DNA, the CDR3 is TGTGCCAGCAGCATCCCCCGGCAGGGGCGAAAAACCTACGAGCAGTACTTC. Protein sequence: CASSIPRQGRKTYEQYF.

The chain couples TRBV30 to TRBJ1-5, with 12 bases matching TRBD1. Trimming at V came to 3 bases and at J to 1 base, leaving 10 bases not matched to a gene. CDR1 and CDR2 (germline): GTSNPN, SVGIG (reference sequence). CDR3 size: 18 residues. For the CDR3, the DNA is TGTGCCTGGAGCATCGGGACAGGGGGCCCCAGGAGCAATCAGCCCCAGCATTTT. Amino acid sequence: CAWSIGTGGPRSNQPQHF.

V gene TRBV4-1 combines with J gene TRBJ2-3; 7 bases are shared with TRBD1. This CDR3 region has 15 residues. The V segment lost 4 bases and the J segment 4 bases; nucleotides outside the gene matches: 8. CDR1 and CDR2 (germline): MGHRA, YSYEKL. CDR3 region: CASSLGGERPDTQYF. DNA for the CDR3: TGCGCCAGCAGCCTAGGGGGCGAGCGGCCAGATACGCAGTATTTT.

The chain couples TRBV19 to TRBJ2-1; 8 nucleotides align to TRBD2. Germline V gene lookup returns CDR1 LNHDA and CDR2 SQIVND (reference sequence). The CDR3 spans 16 residues. Germline trimming cut 5 bases from V and 4 bases from J; bases unmatched to any gene: 10. CDR3 nucleotides: TGTGCCAGTAGTTCCAGCGGGAGACGAGTTTACAATGAGCAGTTCTTC. Protein product: CASSSSGRRVYNEQFF.

This chain joins TRBV7-2 and TRBJ2-7; D not resolved. The CDR3 runs to 15 residues. Germline V CDR1 and CDR2: SGHTA, FQGNSA. V lost 2 bases to trimming and J lost 5 bases, with 16 bases between them. CDR3 residues: CASSLRTPESDEQYF. The CDR3 DNA follows: TGTGCCAGCAGCTTAAGGACCCCAGAGTCCGACGAGCAGTACTTC.

The V gene is TRBV5-6, the J gene TRBJ2-5; D unclear. V lost 0 bases and J 1 base, leaving 7 bases between the germline ends. CDR1 and CDR2 from the germline V gene are SGHDT and YYEEEE. This CDR3 comprises 14 residues. CDR3 amino acids: CASSLGTVQETQYF. The CDR3 DNA reads TGTGCCAGCAGCTTGGGAACAGTCCAAGAGACCCAGTACTTC.

This clone was counted only a few times. V and J are TRBV2 and TRBJ2-3; no clear D gene. The CDR3 covers 11 residues. Germline CDR1 and CDR2: SNHLY and FYNNEI. Trimming took 7 bases from V and 5 from J, leaving 7 bases between them. As DNA, the CDR3 is TGTGCCAGCACCGAGGTAGATACGCAGTATTTT. Its protein is CASTEVDTQYF.

The V call is TRBV27, the J call TRBJ1-5; D ambiguous. The CDR3 sequence is 14 residues long. Trimming stripped 3 bases from V and 6 bases from J, with 12 bases between. Germline-derived CDR1 and CDR2 are MNHEY and SMNVEV (reference sequence). As DNA, the CDR3 is TGTGCCAGCAGTTTCGGCAGGCGGGGTCAGCCCCAGCATTTT. Amino acids: CASSFGRRGQPQHF.

The chain joins TRBV28 to TRBJ2-7; D may be TRBD1 (6 bases). Germline assignment: CDR1 MDHEN and CDR2 SYDVKM. The CDR3 loop spans 14 amino acids. V lost 8 bases to trimming and J lost 7 bases, with 21 bases between them. The CDR3 reads CASATGSLKREQYF. CDR3 DNA sequence: TGTGCCAGCGCCACAGGGTCACTTAAAAGGGAGCAGTACTTC.

The J gene is TRBJ2-1, the V gene TRBV5-1, with 12 nucleotides matching TRBD2. This CDR3 comprises 18 residues. Germline-derived CDR1 and CDR2 are SGHRS and YFSETQ. Trimming took 3 bases from V and 8 from J; bases not matched to a gene: 15. The CDR3 is CASSSTGLAGTGMDEQFF. The DNA for the CDR3 is TGCGCCAGCAGCTCAACCGGACTAGCGGGGACGGGAATGGATGAGCAGTTCTTC.

The CDR3 sequence: CASSQSPENTEAFF. In DNA, the CDR3 is TGCGCCAGCAGTCAATCCCCAGAGAACACTGAAGCTTTCTTT. The chain employs TRBV23-1 and TRBJ1-1; D uncertain. TRBV23-1 is placed among ORFs of uncertain function. Trimming took off 0 bases at V and 1 base at J, with 6 bases between the two ends. The CDR3 extends over 14 amino acids.